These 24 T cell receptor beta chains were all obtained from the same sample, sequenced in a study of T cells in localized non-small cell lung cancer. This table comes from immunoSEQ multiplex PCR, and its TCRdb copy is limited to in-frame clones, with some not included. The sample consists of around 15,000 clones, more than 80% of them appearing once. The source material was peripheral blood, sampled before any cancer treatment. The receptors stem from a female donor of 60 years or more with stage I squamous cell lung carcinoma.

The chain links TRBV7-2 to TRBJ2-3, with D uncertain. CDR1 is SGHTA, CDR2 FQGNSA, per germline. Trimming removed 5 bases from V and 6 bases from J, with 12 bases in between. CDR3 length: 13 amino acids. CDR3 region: CASSPPGRDTQYF. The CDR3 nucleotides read TGTGCCAGCAGCCCCCCTGGACGGGATACGCAGTATTTT.

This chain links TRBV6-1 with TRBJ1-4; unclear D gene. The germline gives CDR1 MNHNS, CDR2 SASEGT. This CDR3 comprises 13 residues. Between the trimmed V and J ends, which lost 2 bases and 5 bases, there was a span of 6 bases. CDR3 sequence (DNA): TGTGCCAGCAGTGAATCTCCGAATGAAAAACTGTTTTTT. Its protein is CASSESPNEKLFF.

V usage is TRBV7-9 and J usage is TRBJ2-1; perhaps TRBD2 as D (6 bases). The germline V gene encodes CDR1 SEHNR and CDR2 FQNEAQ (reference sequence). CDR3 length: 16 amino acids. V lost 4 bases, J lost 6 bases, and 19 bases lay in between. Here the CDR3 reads CASSSMGLALGNEQFF. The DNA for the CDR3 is TGTGCCAGCAGCTCGATGGGGCTAGCGCTAGGCAATGAGCAGTTCTTC.

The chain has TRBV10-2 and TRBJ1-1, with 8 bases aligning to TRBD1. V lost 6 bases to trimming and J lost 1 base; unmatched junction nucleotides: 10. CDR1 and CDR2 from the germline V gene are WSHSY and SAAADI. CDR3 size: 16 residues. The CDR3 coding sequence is TGCGCCAGCAGGTGGGTCGGTACAGGGGGGAACACTGAAGCTTTCTTT. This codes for CASRWVGTGGNTEAFF.

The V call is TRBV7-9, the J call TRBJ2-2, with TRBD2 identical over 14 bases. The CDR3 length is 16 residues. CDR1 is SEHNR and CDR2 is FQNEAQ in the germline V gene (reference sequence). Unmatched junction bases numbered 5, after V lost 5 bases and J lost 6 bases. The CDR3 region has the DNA TGTGCCAGCAGCGCGGGACTAGCGGGAGTCGCCGGGGAGCTGTTTTTT. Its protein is CASSAGLAGVAGELFF.

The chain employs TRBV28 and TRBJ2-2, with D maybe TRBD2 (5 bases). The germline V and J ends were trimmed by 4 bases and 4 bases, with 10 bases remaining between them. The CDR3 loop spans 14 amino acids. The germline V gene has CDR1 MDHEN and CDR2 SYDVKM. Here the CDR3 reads CASSYMGSTGELFF. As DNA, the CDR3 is TGTGCCAGCAGTTACATGGGGAGCACCGGGGAGCTGTTTTTT.

Here the CDR3 reads CASSADFYEQYF. In DNA, the CDR3 is TGTGCCAGCAGCGCGGATTTCTACGAGCAGTACTTC. V gene TRBV7-9 combines with J gene TRBJ2-7, with D unclear. V lost 5 bases, J lost 3 bases, and 8 bases lay in between. The CDR3 length is 12 residues. CDR1 SEHNR and CDR2 FQNEAQ come from the germline V gene (reference sequence).

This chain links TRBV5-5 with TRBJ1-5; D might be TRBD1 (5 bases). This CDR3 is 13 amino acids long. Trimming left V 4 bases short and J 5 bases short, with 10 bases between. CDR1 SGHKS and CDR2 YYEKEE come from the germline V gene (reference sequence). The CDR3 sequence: CASSRQSDQPQHF. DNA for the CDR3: TGTGCCAGCAGCCGACAGTCGGATCAGCCCCAGCATTTT.

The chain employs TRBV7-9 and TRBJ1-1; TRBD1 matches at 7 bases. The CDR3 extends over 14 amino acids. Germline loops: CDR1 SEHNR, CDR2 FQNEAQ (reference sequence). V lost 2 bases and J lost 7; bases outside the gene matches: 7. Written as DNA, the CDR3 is TGTGCCAGCAGCTTAAGACAGGGATTGGGTGAAGCTTTCTTT. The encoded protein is CASSLRQGLGEAFF.

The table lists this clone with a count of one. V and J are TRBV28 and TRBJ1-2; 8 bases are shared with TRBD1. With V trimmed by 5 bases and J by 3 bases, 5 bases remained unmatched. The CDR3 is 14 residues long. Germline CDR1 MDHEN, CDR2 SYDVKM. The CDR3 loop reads CASSPPTGDYGYTF. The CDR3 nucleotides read TGTGCCAGCAGTCCCCCGACAGGGGACTATGGCTACACCTTC.

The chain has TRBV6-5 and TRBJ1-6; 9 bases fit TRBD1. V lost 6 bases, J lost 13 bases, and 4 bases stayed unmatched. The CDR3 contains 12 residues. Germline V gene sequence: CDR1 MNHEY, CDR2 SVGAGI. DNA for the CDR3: TGTGCCAGCAGAACCGGGACAGGGCCCCTCCACTTT. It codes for CASRTGTGPLHF.

The chain's CDR3 is CASKRQGRRTNEKLFF. The CDR3 region has the DNA TGTGCCAGCAAGAGACAGGGACGTAGGACTAATGAAAAACTGTTTTTT. This sequence joins TRBV7-6 and TRBJ1-4; 7 bases line up with TRBD1. Trimming took 7 bases from V and 2 from J; bases not matched to a gene: 10. The CDR3 has 16 residues. Germline CDR1 SGHVS, CDR2 FNYEAQ.

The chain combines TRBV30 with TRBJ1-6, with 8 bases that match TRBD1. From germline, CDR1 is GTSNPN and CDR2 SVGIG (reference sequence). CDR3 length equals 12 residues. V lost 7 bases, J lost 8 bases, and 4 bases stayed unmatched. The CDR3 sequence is CASTTGDSPLHF. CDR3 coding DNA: TGTGCCTCAACGACAGGGGATTCACCCCTCCACTTT.

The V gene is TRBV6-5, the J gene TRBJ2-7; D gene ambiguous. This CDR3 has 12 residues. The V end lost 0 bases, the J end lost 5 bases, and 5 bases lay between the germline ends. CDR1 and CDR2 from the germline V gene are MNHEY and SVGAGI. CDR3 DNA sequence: TGTGCCAGCAGTTACTCGAATAACGAGCAGTACTTC. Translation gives CASSYSNNEQYF.

The CDR3 DNA is TGTGCCAGCAGCTTAGGGGAAGATACGCAGTATTTT. It codes for CASSLGEDTQYF. This chain joins TRBV11-3 and TRBJ2-3; D is uncertain. V was cut by 1 base and J by 5 bases, with 4 bases left in between. This CDR3 is 12 amino acids long. Germline CDR1 reads SGHNT; CDR2 reads YENEEA.

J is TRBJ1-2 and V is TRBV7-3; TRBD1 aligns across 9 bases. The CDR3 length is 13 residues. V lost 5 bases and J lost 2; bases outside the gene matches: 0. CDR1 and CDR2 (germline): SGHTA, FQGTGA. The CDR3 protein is CASSGTGNYGYTF. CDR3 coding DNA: TGTGCCAGCAGCGGGACAGGGAACTATGGCTACACCTTC.

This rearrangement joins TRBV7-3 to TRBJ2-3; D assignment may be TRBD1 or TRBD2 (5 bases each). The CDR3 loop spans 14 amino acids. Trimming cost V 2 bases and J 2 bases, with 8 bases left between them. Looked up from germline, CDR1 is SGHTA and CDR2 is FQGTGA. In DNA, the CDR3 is TGTGCCAGCAGCTTACAGGGACCCACAGATACGCAGTATTTT. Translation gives CASSLQGPTDTQYF.

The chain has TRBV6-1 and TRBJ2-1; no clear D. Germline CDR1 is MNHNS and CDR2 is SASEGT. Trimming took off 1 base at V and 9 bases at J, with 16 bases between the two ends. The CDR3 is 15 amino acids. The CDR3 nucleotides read TGTGCCAGCAGTGAAGACAGCTGGAAAACGGGTGAGCAGTTCTTC. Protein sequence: CASSEDSWKTGEQFF.

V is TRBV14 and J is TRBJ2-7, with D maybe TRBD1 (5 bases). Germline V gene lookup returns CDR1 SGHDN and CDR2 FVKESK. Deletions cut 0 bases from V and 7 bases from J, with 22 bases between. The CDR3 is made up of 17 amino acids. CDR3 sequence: CASSQDQHSTVPREQYF. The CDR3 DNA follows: TGTGCCAGCAGCCAAGATCAACATTCGACAGTGCCGAGAGAGCAGTACTTC.

Written as DNA, the CDR3 is TGTGCCACCAGCAGAGGACAGGGGGCTGAAGGCTACACCTTC. Amino acids: CATSRGQGAEGYTF. This rearrangement joins TRBV15 to TRBJ1-2, with TRBD1 matching over 10 bases. The CDR3 runs 14 residues. V lost 1 base, J lost 8 bases, and 4 bases stayed unmatched. CDR1 and CDR2 from the germline V gene are LNHNV and YYDKDF (reference sequence).

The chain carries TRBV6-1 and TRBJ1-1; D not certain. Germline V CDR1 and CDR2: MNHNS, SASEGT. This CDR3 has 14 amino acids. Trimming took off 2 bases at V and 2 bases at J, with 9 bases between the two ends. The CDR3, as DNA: TGTGCCAGCAGTGAAATCTCGGCAAACACTGAAGCTTTCTTT. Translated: CASSEISANTEAFF.

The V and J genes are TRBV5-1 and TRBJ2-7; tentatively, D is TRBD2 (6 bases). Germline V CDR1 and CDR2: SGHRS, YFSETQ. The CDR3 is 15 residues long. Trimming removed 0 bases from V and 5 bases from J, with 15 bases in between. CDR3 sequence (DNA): TGCGCCAGCAGCTTGGTGGGTACGGGAGTCCACGAGCAGTACTTC. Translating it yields CASSLVGTGVHEQYF.

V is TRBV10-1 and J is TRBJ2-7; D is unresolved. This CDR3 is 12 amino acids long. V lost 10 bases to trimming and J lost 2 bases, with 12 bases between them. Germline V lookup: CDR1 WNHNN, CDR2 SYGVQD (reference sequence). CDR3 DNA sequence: TGCGCCATCATCAGTGTCCCCTACGAGCAGTACTTC. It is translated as CAIISVPYEQYF.

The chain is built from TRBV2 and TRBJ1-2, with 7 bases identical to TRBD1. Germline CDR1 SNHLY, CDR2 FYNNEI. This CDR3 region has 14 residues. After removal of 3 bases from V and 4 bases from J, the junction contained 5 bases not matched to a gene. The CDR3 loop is CASSENRGAYGYTF. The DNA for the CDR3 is TGTGCCAGCAGTGAGAACAGGGGAGCCTATGGCTACACCTTC.